This T cell receptor (beta chain) emerged from a study of identical twins. Among all donors, each was a healthy Caucasian. Each cDNA held unique molecular identifiers, and template switching gave it a universal primer site. In TCRdb, the 5' RACE reads were re-called with MiXCR into one record per CDR3 protein. The sample lists around 95,000 distinct CDR3 sequences, under 7% occurring once. The V segment lost 6 bases and the J segment 6 bases; nucleotides outside the gene matches: 9. The CDR3 is 14 amino acids. In this sample, this clonotype turned up many times. The sequence was collected from a woman between 50 and 59 years old in good health. Material for sequencing was memory T cells sorted from blood. The genes are TRBV12-3 or TRBV12-4 and TRBJ1-2; the match to TRBD1 covers 8 bases. CDR3 sequence: CASSRQGYFNGYTF. In DNA, the CDR3 is TGTGCCAGCAGCCGACAGGGGTACTTTAATGGCTACACCTTC.